This entry concerns a single TCR beta chain. This specimen comes from a study of cytomegalovirus exposure and HLA in healthy donors. PCR employed 60 Vbeta and 13 Jbeta primers. Repertoires were generated with immunoSEQ multiplex PCR, while TCRdb's copy carries only in-frame clones and drops some. This table holds hundreds of thousands of clones, 70% to 80% found once. Deletions cut 7 bases from V and 4 bases from J, with 16 bases between. Germline CDR1 MNHNS, CDR2 SASEGT. The CDR3 totals 14 residues. The source is a male donor in good health and CMV-seronegative. Material for sequencing was PBMCs. J is TRBJ1-2 and V is TRBV6-1; D may be TRBD1 (6 bases). The CDR3 here is CASKTGGAGYGYTF. CDR3 DNA: TGTGCCAGCAAGACTGGGGGGGCAGGCTATGGCTACACCTTC.